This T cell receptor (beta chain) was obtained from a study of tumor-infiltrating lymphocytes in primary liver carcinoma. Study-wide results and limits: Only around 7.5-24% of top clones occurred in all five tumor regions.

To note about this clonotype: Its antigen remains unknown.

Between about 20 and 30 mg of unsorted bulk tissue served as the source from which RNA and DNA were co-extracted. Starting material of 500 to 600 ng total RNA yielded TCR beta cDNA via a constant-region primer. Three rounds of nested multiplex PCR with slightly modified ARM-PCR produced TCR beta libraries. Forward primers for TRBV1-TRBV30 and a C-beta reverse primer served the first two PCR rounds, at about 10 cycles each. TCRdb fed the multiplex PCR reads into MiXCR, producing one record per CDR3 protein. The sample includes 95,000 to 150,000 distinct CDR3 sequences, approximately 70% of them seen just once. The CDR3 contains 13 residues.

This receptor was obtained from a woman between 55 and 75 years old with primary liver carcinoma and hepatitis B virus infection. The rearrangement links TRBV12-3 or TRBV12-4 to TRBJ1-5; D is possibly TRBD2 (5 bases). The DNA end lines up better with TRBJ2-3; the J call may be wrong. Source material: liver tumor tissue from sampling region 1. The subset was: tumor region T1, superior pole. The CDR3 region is CATSDSGYQPQYF. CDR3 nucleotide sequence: TGTGCCACCTCGGACTCTGGGTATCAGCCCCAGTATTTT.